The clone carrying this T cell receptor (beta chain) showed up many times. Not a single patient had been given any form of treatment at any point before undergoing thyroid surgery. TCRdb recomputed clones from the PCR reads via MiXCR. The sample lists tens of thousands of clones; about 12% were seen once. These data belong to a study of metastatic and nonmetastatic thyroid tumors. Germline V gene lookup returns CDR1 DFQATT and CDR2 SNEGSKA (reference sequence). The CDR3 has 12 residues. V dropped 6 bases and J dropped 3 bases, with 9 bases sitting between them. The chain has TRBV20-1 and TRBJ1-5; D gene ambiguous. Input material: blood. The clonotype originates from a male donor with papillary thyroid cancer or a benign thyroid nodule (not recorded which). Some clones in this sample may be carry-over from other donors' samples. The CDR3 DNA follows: TGCAGTGCCTCGGGTACCAATCAGCCCCAGCATTTT. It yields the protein CSASGTNQPQHF.